The text below deals with one T cell receptor (beta chain). This sample was included in a study of blood T cell repertoires in COVID-19. The germline CDR1 and CDR2 sequences are SGHTS and YDEGEE. The CDR3 consists of 14 residues. The junction had 11 bases not matched to a gene; V was cut back by 5 bases and J by 9 bases. Repertoires were generated with immunoSEQ multiplex PCR, while TCRdb's copy carries only in-frame clones and drops some. The sample includes some 270,000 clones, roughly four fifths of them seen just once. The chain uses TRBV5-8 and TRBJ1-5; 7 nucleotides match TRBD1. The sequence derives from a man aged 45-60 years who had recovered from COVID-19. Sequenced input: PBMCs or T cells enriched from blood (not recorded which). DNA for the CDR3: TGTGCCAGCAGGGACAGGACTCTAATCATGCCCCAGCATTTT. Translation: CASRDRTLIMPQHF.